Each of the 9 T cell receptor beta chains below was sequenced from the same sample in a study of lymphopenia after photon versus proton radiotherapy. Method: immunoSEQ multiplex PCR; TCRdb's copy keeps in-frame clones and lacks some. Counted here are about 65,000 clones, about 90% occurring once; the ten biggest clones make up about a tenth. The material was peripheral blood, obtained from a patient treated with proton-based radiotherapy. Every receptor here comes from an elderly man with esophageal cancer.

The CDR3 DNA follows: TGTGCCAGCAGCTTGGTGGGGTGGACAGGGAGCACAGATACGCAGTATTTT. This codes for CASSLVGWTGSTDTQYF. The chain links TRBV5-4 to TRBJ2-3, with 8 nucleotides matching TRBD1. V trimming: 0 bases; J trimming: 0 bases; junction bases outside the gene matches: 6. CDR1 and CDR2 from the germline V gene are SGHNT and YYREEE (reference sequence). There are 17 residues in the CDR3.

V is TRBV7-9 and J is TRBJ1-6; weak D call: TRBD1 (5 bases). The CDR3 runs 13 residues. Germline-derived CDR1 and CDR2 are SEHNR and FQNEAQ (reference sequence). V was pared by 4 bases and J by 7 bases, with 8 bases between. The CDR3 nucleotides read TGTGCCAGCAGCTGGGGACGGAATTCACCCCTCCACTTT. Protein product: CASSWGRNSPLHF. The full variable domain, in which reference TRBV7-9 and TRBJ1-6 provide the parts outside the CDR3, is DTGVSQNPRHKITKRGQNVTFRCDPISEHNRLYWYRQTLGQGPEFLTYFQNEAQLEKSRLLSDRFSAERPKGSFSTLEIQRTEQGDSAMYLCASSWGRNSPLHFGNGTRLTVT.

The rearrangement joins TRBV7-2 to TRBJ1-2; 8 nucleotides line up with TRBD1. After removal of 7 bases from V and 8 bases from J, the junction contained 6 bases not matched to a gene. The CDR3 covers 12 residues. CDR1 and CDR2 from the germline V gene are SGHTA and FQGNSA. The CDR3 coding sequence is TGTGCCAGCACCCAGGGGGCGGGAGGCTACACCTTC. This gives the protein CASTQGAGGYTF.

This rearrangement joins TRBV18 to TRBJ2-5, with TRBD2 identical over 7 bases. J was trimmed by 3 bases and V by 5 bases; bases with no gene match: 3. The CDR3 is 13 amino acids. The V gene's germline CDR1 is KGHSH and CDR2 LQKENI. This CDR3 is CASSTGLEETQYF. The CDR3 nucleotides are TGTGCCAGCTCAACCGGACTAGAAGAGACCCAGTACTTC.

The rearrangement joins TRBV4-3 to TRBJ2-4; D is ambiguous. This CDR3 is built from 14 residues. V lost 4 bases and J 1 base, leaving 8 bases between the germline ends. Germline CDR1 LGHNA, CDR2 YSLEER. The CDR3 region is CASSPDGAKNIQYF. The CDR3 DNA reads TGCGCCAGCAGCCCGGACGGTGCCAAAAACATTCAGTACTTC.

The gene calls are TRBV6-6 and TRBJ1-5; 8 bases match TRBD1. CDR3 length: 13 residues. CDR1 MNHNY and CDR2 SVGAGI come from the germline V gene (reference sequence). Trimming removed 2 bases from V and 7 bases from J; junction bases left unmatched: 1. The CDR3 DNA sequence: TGTGCCAGCAGTTACGACAGGGGCCAGCCCCAGCATTTT. Protein sequence: CASSYDRGQPQHF.

The V and J genes are TRBV5-4 and TRBJ2-1; no definite D call. Germline V gene data show CDR1 as SGHNT and CDR2 as YYREEE (reference sequence). CDR3 length: 11 residues. Deletions cut 3 bases from V and 4 bases from J, with 2 bases between. For the CDR3, the DNA is TGTGCCAGCAGCTCTTACAATGAGCAGTTCTTC. This gives the protein CASSSYNEQFF.

By frequency in the sample, this clone is medium-sized. V is TRBV19 and J is TRBJ1-2, with 8 bases identical to TRBD1. Trimming removed 3 bases from V and 5 bases from J; junction bases left unmatched: 5. CDR3 length: 14 residues. Germline CDR1 and CDR2: LNHDA and SQIVND (reference sequence). CDR3 protein: CASSIRTGLYGYTF. The CDR3 nucleotides read TGTGCCAGTAGTATCCGGACAGGGCTATATGGCTACACCTTC.

The J gene is TRBJ1-3, the V gene TRBV7-2; tentatively, D is TRBD1 (6 bases). With 2 bases removed from V and 4 bases from J, the gap between germline ends came to 12 bases. Germline V CDR1 and CDR2: SGHTA, FQGNSA. The CDR3 contains 15 residues. The CDR3 spells CASSLSLGAGNTIYF. Here the CDR3 DNA reads TGTGCCAGCAGCTTATCATTGGGGGCGGGAAACACCATATATTTT.